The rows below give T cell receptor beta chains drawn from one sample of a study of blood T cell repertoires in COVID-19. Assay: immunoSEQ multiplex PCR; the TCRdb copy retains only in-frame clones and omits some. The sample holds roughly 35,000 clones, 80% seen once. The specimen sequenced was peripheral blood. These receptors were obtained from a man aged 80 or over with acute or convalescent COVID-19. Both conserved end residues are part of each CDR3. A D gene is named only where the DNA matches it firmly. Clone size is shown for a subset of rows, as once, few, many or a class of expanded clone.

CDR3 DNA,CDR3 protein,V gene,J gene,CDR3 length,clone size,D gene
TGTGCCAGCAGCCGACTAGCGGTTGCGTATTTT,CASSRLAVAYF,TRBV28,TRBJ2-3,11,-,TRBD2
TGTGCCAGCAGCTTAACAGGGCGCTCCAGAAGCGGGAGAGGCAATGAGCAGTTCTTC,CASSLTGRSRSGRGNEQFF,TRBV7-3,TRBJ2-1,19,-,TRBD2
TGCGCCAGCAGCCTAAGTCCCGGGACAAATACCTACGAGCAGTACTTC,CASSLSPGTNTYEQYF,TRBV5-1,TRBJ2-7,16,-,-
TGTGCCAGCAGCCAATCCGCGGGCCCAAGCTACGAGCAGTACTTC,CASSQSAGPSYEQYF,TRBV7-6,TRBJ2-7,15,-,-
TGTGCCAGCTCACCAGGGGAGGGCTACGAAGCTTTCTTT,CASSPGEGYEAFF,TRBV18,TRBJ1-1,13,-,-
TGCGCCAGCAGCCTAAAGACAGGGGGAGGCTACACCTTC,CASSLKTGGGYTF,TRBV5-1,TRBJ1-2,13,-,TRBD1
TGTGCCAGCAGCCGCGGCCCCCCGGGACAGGGGGGCTACGAGCAGTACTTC,CASSRGPPGQGGYEQYF,TRBV7-3,TRBJ2-7,17,-,TRBD1
TGTGCCAGCAGTCAAACTAGAAACACTGAAGCTTTCTTT,CASSQTRNTEAFF,TRBV27,TRBJ1-1,13,-,-
TGTGCCAGCAGCCCTCTGGAGGGCGCGGCGAACACTGAAGCTTTCTTT,CASSPLEGAANTEAFF,TRBV9,TRBJ1-1,16,-,-
TGCAGCGTTTACAGGGGAAACACTGAAGCTTTCTTT,CSVYRGNTEAFF,TRBV29-1,TRBJ1-1,12,-,TRBD1
TGTGCCAGCAGCCAAGAGGCGGAGGGGGATACGCAGTATTTT,CASSQEAEGDTQYF,TRBV4-2,TRBJ2-3,14,few,-
TGTGCCAGCAGCCAACAGGGTTACGAGCAGTACTTC,CASSQQGYEQYF,TRBV14,TRBJ2-7,12,-,-
TGTGCCAGCAGTCCCCGTGGACAGGGGTACACTGAAGCTTTCTTT,CASSPRGQGYTEAFF,TRBV13,TRBJ1-1,15,once,TRBD1
TGTGCCAGCAGCCAATCCGGGACAGTCACAGATACGCAGTATTTT,CASSQSGTVTDTQYF,TRBV5-4,TRBJ2-3,15,-,TRBD1
TGTGCCAGCACAAGGCAGCTAGCGGGAGGCCAAGAGACCCAGTACTTC,CASTRQLAGGQETQYF,TRBV6-6,TRBJ2-5,16,-,TRBD2
TGTGCCAGTAGTATTGGGGACAGGGGCATGTACTTC,CASSIGDRGMYF,TRBV19,TRBJ2-7,12,-,TRBD1
TGTGCCAGCAGCTTAGCACCGACCGGGACAAATTACGAGCAGTACTTC,CASSLAPTGTNYEQYF,TRBV7-6,TRBJ2-7,16,-,-
TGTGCCAGCAGCGTAACTAGCGGGGGGAGGGGTGAGCAGTTCTTC,CASSVTSGGRGEQFF,TRBV7-2,TRBJ2-1,15,few,TRBD2
TGTGCCAGCAGCGTAGAGGGGGACCTCTATGGCTACACCTTC,CASSVEGDLYGYTF,TRBV9,TRBJ1-2,14,few,-
TGCGCCAGCAGCTTGGCCCCAGGCAGCGAGCAGTACTTC,CASSLAPGSEQYF,TRBV5-1,TRBJ2-7,13,many,-
TGTGCCAGCAGCTTAGCGGGGGCGAGGGGGGAGCTGTTTTTT,CASSLAGARGELFF,TRBV7-2,TRBJ2-2,14,few,-
TGCGCCAGCAGCTTGGTTGGTAGCGGGGGACCTAGCACAGATACGCAGTATTTT,CASSLVGSGGPSTDTQYF,TRBV5-1,TRBJ2-3,18,-,TRBD2
TGTGCCAGCAGCCAAACGCGACTAGCGGGGGGGCCCGAGCAGTACTTC,CASSQTRLAGGPEQYF,TRBV28,TRBJ2-7,16,few,TRBD2
TGTGCCAGCAGTGAGGTCGACAGGGCTCTCTACTATGGCTACACCTTC,CASSEVDRALYYGYTF,TRBV2,TRBJ1-2,16,-,TRBD1
TGTGCCAGCAGCCCCGACAGAGACTATGGCTACACCTTC,CASSPDRDYGYTF,TRBV3-1/TRBV3-2,TRBJ1-2,13,once,-
TGTGCCAGCAGCAAGACAGCAGCGGGCGAGCAGTACTTC,CASSKTAAGEQYF,TRBV7-9,TRBJ2-7,13,-,-
TGTGCCTGGAGTGTAATCGGGGGTGGAACTGAAGCTTTCTTT,CAWSVIGGGTEAFF,TRBV30,TRBJ1-1,14,-,-
TGTGCCAGCAGTGGCACAACTAATGAAAAACTGTTTTTT,CASSGTTNEKLFF,TRBV27,TRBJ1-4,13,-,-
TGTGCCACCAGTCGTACAGGGAACTATGGCTACACCTTC,CATSRTGNYGYTF,TRBV24-1,TRBJ1-2,13,-,-
TGTGCCAGCAGTTACGAGGGTGTGGGGGCCAACGTCCTGACTTTC,CASSYEGVGANVLTF,TRBV6-6,TRBJ2-6,15,once,-
TGTGCCTGGAGCCCGGGTACAAGCAGTCAGCCCCAGCATTTT,CAWSPGTSSQPQHF,TRBV30,TRBJ1-5,14,-,-